The 24 T cell receptor beta chains reported below all come from one sample, sequenced in a study of T-cell reconstitution after alpha-beta-depleted transplantation in children (dated by TCRdb to 2016 to 2017). The treatment or condition label on this specimen signifies: allogeneic hematopoietic cell transplantation with graft depleted of TCRalphabeta T cells and CD19 B cells. Preparation of the library involved PCR. Sequencing took place on an Illumina HiSeq 2500. To normalize quantification of the TCRbeta repertoire, the TCR libraries were built with molecular barcoding that relied on unique molecular identifiers. TCRdb's own reprocessing of the public reads used fastp at Q25 and MiXCR and kept productive beta chains. Records with the same CDR3 protein are collapsed into one entry carrying the most frequent genes and DNA. The sample yields 200,000 to 250,000 distinct CDR3 sequences; around 9.9% were counted once. About 28% of the sample comes from the top ten.

Sequencing used PBMCs, obtained before TCRalphabeta/CD19-depleted stem cell transplant. These receptors were taken from a child less than two years old with acute myeloid leukemia, due to receive a stem cell transplant.

This clonotype was observed many times. V gene TRBV10-2 combines with J gene TRBJ2-2, with a possible D match to TRBD1 (5 bases). The V and J ends lost 4 bases and 3 bases respectively, with 9 bases between them. Per germline, CDR1 WSHSY and CDR2 SAAADI. The CDR3 extends over 14 amino acids. CDR3 DNA: TGCGCCAGCAGTGGGCAGGGTGACACCGGGGAGCTGTTTTTT. Its translation: CASSGQGDTGELFF.

The rearrangement links TRBV5-1 to TRBJ2-1; the D is unclear. This CDR3 comprises 14 residues. The V gene's germline CDR1 is SGHRS and CDR2 YFSETQ. Trimming took off 4 bases at V and 6 bases at J, with 14 bases between the two ends. Here the CDR3 DNA reads TGCGCCAGCAGCCCCCGCGGTGGGCTCAATGAGCAGTTCTTC. Translation gives CASSPRGGLNEQFF.

This clonotype was found many times. The rearrangement links TRBV20-1 to TRBJ2-1; 8 nucleotides agree with TRBD2. V lost 1 base to trimming and J lost 5 bases; unmatched junction nucleotides: 10. Germline lookup yields CDR1 DFQATT and CDR2 SNEGSKA (reference sequence). The CDR3 runs to 16 residues. CDR3 nucleotide sequence: TGCAGTGCTAGAGGTGTAGCGGGATCCGGGGACAATGAGCAGTTCTTC. The encoded protein is CSARGVAGSGDNEQFF.

This clonotype was observed at least ten times. V is TRBV10-3 and J is TRBJ2-7; a weak D match, TRBD2 (5 bases). Looked up from germline, CDR1 is ENHRY and CDR2 is SYGVKD. CDR3 length: 13 amino acids. V shed 2 bases and J shed 5 bases, with 10 bases lying between them. This chain's CDR3 is CAISERSADEQYF. The CDR3 DNA reads as TGTGCCATCAGTGAGAGGTCAGCGGACGAGCAGTACTTC.

This clonotype was seen ten or more times. The chain recombines TRBV15 with TRBJ2-1; 9 bases agree with TRBD2. Germline V gene data show CDR1 as LNHNV and CDR2 as YYDKDF (reference sequence). This CDR3 has 18 residues. V lost 2 bases to trimming and J lost 0 bases; unmatched junction nucleotides: 8. The CDR3 here is CATSRFVGSGSSYNEQFF. The DNA for the CDR3 is TGTGCCACCAGCAGATTCGTTGGTAGCGGGAGCTCCTACAATGAGCAGTTCTTC.

This clonotype was picked up many times. The CDR3 loop reads CASSERGTDTQYF. The CDR3 nucleotides read TGCGCCAGCAGCGAGCGGGGCACAGATACGCAGTATTTT. V gene TRBV5-1 combines with J gene TRBJ2-3; TRBD2 is a possible D gene (6 bases). CDR1 and CDR2 from the germline V gene are SGHRS and YFSETQ. Deletions cut 4 bases from V and 1 base from J, with 7 bases between. This CDR3 has 13 residues. Drawing the rest from reference TRBV5-1 and TRBJ2-3, the complete variable domain is KAGVTQTPRYLIKTRGQQVTLSCSPISGHRSVSWYQQTPGQGLQFLFEYFSETQRNKGNFPGRFSGRQFSNSRSEMNVSTLELGDSALYLCASSERGTDTQYFGPGTRLTVL.

Ten or more counts support this clonotype. The chain uses TRBV5-6 and TRBJ2-4; 7 nucleotides match TRBD1. CDR3 length equals 14 residues. CDR1 and CDR2 from the germline V gene are SGHDT and YYEEEE. Trimming took 4 bases from V and 7 from J; bases not matched to a gene: 8. The CDR3 is CASSPRQGHNIQYF. The DNA for the CDR3 is TGTGCCAGCAGCCCAAGACAGGGCCATAACATTCAGTACTTC.

This clonotype was seen ten or more times. This chain connects TRBV5-1 to TRBJ2-1; D is tentatively TRBD1 or TRBD2 (5 bases each). The germline V gene has CDR1 SGHRS and CDR2 YFSETQ. The CDR3 is 13 amino acids. V was clipped by 2 bases and J by 8 bases, with 11 bases between them. Here the CDR3 reads CASSFEMGDEQFF. CDR3 bases: TGCGCCAGCAGCTTCGAGATGGGGGATGAGCAGTTCTTC.

Many counts were recorded for this clonotype. V is TRBV5-6 and J is TRBJ1-2, with D possibly matching TRBD1 (6 bases). CDR3 length: 13 amino acids. Germline values: CDR1 SGHDT, CDR2 YYEEEE. V lost 7 bases, J lost 5 bases, and 15 bases lay in between. CDR3 in amino acids: CASVLGGLYGYTF. CDR3 bases: TGTGCCAGCGTACTGGGGGGCCTGTATGGCTACACCTTC.

This clonotype occurred many times. The V gene is TRBV21-1, the J gene TRBJ2-7; TRBD1 is the table's D call and was not checked against the DNA. TRBV21-1 is a listed pseudogene. This CDR3 contains 15 residues. The CDR3 loop reads CASNPDRGLPYEQYF. The CDR3 DNA reads TGTGCCAGTAACCCGGACAGGGGCCTTCCCTACGAGCAGTACTTC.

On this clonotype itself: A junction end diverges from the germline sequence, so it may reflect a read error. The V call is TRBV5-1, the J call TRBJ2-7; maybe TRBD1 (6 bases). CDR1 is SGHRS, CDR2 YFSETQ, per germline. This CDR3 is built from 15 residues. Written as DNA, the CDR3 is TGCGCCAGCTGTCAGACGGGACACGCGACCTACGTGCAGTACTTC. It encodes CASCQTGHATYVQYF.

The rearrangement uses TRBV28 and TRBJ2-1; 12 nucleotides line up with TRBD2. This CDR3 comprises 16 residues. The V and J ends lost 4 bases and 6 bases, in that order; junction bases with no gene match: 7. Germline V gene data show CDR1 as MDHEN and CDR2 as SYDVKM. The DNA for the CDR3 is TGTGCCAGCAGTTACCCGACTAGCGGGGGTCTCAATGAGCAGTTCTTC. It specifies CASSYPTSGGLNEQFF.

In the case of this clonotype: A read error may be the cause here, since a much bigger clone is one base away. This chain connects TRBV20-1 to TRBJ1-5; D ambiguous. Per the germline V gene, CDR1 is DFQATT and CDR2 is SNEGSKA (reference sequence). This CDR3 has 14 amino acids. CDR3 DNA sequence: TGCTGTGCTAGAGAAGCCACCTCGAATCAGCCCCAGCATTTT. Protein sequence: CCAREATSNQPQHF.

This clonotype was seen at least ten times. V gene TRBV20-1 combines with J gene TRBJ2-1; D gene ambiguous. The CDR3 is made up of 13 amino acids. V gave up 3 bases and J gave up 8 bases, with 14 bases separating them. Germline values: CDR1 DFQATT, CDR2 SNEGSKA (reference sequence). CDR3 in amino acids: CSASWRSTDEQFF. In DNA, the CDR3 is TGCAGTGCTAGTTGGCGATCGACGGATGAGCAGTTCTTC.

A single count supports this clonotype. V usage is TRBV20-1 and J usage is TRBJ2-3, with TRBD2 identical over 10 bases. This CDR3 region has 19 residues. The junction had 19 bases not matched to a gene; V was cut back by 7 bases and J by 0 bases. Germline CDR1 and CDR2: DFQATT and SNEGSKA (reference sequence). The CDR3 DNA reads TGCAGTGGCCAGGCGGCAGCGGGAGGGCCGCGAAGGAGCACAGATACGCAGTATTTT. Protein: CSGQAAAGGPRRSTDTQYF.

This clonotype occurred many times. The V call is TRBV18, the J call TRBJ2-7, with 7 bases matching TRBD1. Germline CDR1 KGHSH, CDR2 LQKENI. Trimming cost V 5 bases and J 4 bases; bases outside gene matches: 5. The CDR3 contains 13 residues. The CDR3: CASSRDRDYEQYF. The CDR3 region has the DNA TGTGCCAGCTCAAGGGACAGAGATTACGAGCAGTACTTC.

There are many counts of this clonotype. V and J are TRBV11-3 and TRBJ1-1; no clear D gene. This CDR3 is 15 amino acids long. Germline CDR1 reads SGHNT; CDR2 reads YENEEA. With 0 bases removed from V and 0 bases from J, the gap between germline ends came to 8 bases. DNA of the CDR3: TGTGCCAGCAGCTTAGAAAAAGGTCTGAACACTGAAGCTTTCTTT. Its protein product is CASSLEKGLNTEAFF.

This clonotype was detected many times. The V call is TRBV25-1, the J call TRBJ2-3, with 8 nucleotides matching TRBD1. The CDR3 runs 15 residues. The J segment lost 4 bases and the V segment lost 3 bases, leaving 6 bases of the junction unmatched. Germline CDR1 reads MGHDK; CDR2 reads SYGVNS. The CDR3: CASSDQQGVSDTQYF. The CDR3 region has the DNA TGTGCCAGCAGTGACCAACAGGGGGTGTCAGATACGCAGTATTTT.

This clonotype has ten or more counts. The chain recombines TRBV7-3 with TRBJ1-1; TRBD1 matches 9 bases. This CDR3 region has 15 residues. With V trimmed by 6 bases and J by 4 bases, 9 bases remained unmatched. The germline gives CDR1 SGHTA, CDR2 FQGTGA. The CDR3, as DNA: TGTGCCAGCAGTTTTTCCACAGGGGGCTTCACTGAAGCTTTCTTT. It specifies CASSFSTGGFTEAFF.

This clonotype was seen ten or more times. This CDR3 is CASSIGPQFRGNQPQHF. The DNA for the CDR3 is TGTGCCAGTAGTATAGGTCCCCAGTTTAGGGGCAATCAGCCCCAGCATTTT. The chain links TRBV19 to TRBJ1-5; D uncertain. Germline CDR1 and CDR2: LNHDA and SQIVND (reference sequence). CDR3 length: 17 amino acids. With 1 base removed from V and 2 bases from J, the gap between germline ends came to 15 bases.

For this clonotype: A single base separates this from a much larger clone, so it may be a read error. J is TRBJ2-1 and V is TRBV4-1; 15 bases align to TRBD2. Germline V gene sequence: CDR1 MGHRA, CDR2 YSYEKL. The CDR3 totals 16 residues. The CDR3 region has the DNA TGCGCCAGCAACCAAGATACAGGGACTAGCGGGAGGCGGCAGTTCTTC. This translates into CASNQDTGTSGRRQFF.

The sample holds many counts of this clonotype. The chain uses TRBV4-1 and TRBJ2-7, with 9 bases identical to TRBD1. The CDR3 is made up of 14 amino acids. CDR1 and CDR2 (germline): MGHRA, YSYEKL. Losses at the gene ends were 4 bases for V and 6 bases for J; bases not matched to a gene: 7. The CDR3 spells CASSLSTGGSEQYF. In nucleotides, the CDR3 is TGCGCCAGCAGCCTCTCGACAGGGGGGAGCGAGCAGTACTTC.

This clonotype was seen ten or more times. The J gene is TRBJ2-7, the V gene TRBV6-5; D possibly corresponds to TRBD2 (6 bases). The CDR3 sequence is 16 residues long. Between the trimmed V and J ends, which lost 2 bases and 3 bases, there was a span of 17 bases. Germline lookup yields CDR1 MNHEY and CDR2 SVGAGI. The CDR3 nucleotides read TGTGCCAGCAGTTACGGTCTACTAGCTGGATTCTACGAGCAGTACTTC. Its protein is CASSYGLLAGFYEQYF.

This clonotype has ten or more counts. The V gene is TRBV12-3 or TRBV12-4, the J gene TRBJ1-1, with 8 bases aligning to TRBD1. This CDR3 comprises 13 residues. V shed 7 bases, J shed 6 bases, and the junction held 7 bases outside the gene matches. CDR3 amino acids: CASTLTGAPEAFF. The DNA for the CDR3 is TGTGCCAGCACCCTGACAGGGGCGCCTGAAGCTTTCTTT.